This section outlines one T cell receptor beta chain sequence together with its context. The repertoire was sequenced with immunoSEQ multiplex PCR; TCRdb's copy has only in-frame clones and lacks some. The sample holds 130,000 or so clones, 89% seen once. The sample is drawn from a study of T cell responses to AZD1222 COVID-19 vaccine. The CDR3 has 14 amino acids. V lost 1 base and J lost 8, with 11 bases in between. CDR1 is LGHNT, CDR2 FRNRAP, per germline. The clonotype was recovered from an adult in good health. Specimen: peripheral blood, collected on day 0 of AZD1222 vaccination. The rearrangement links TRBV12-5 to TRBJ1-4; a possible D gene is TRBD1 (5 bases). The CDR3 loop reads CASGLGGAREKLFF. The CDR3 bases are TGTGCTAGTGGTTTGGGAGGGGCGAGGGAAAAACTGTTTTTT.